The TCR beta chain described here comes from a study of T cells in Graves' hyperthyroidism and ophthalmopathy. Broader study findings: Most thyroid-expanded clonotypes above 0.001 were also found in blood. Through a model of 13 V-J features, ophthalmopathy was separated from stable hyperthyroidism. The model anticipated ophthalmopathy a median about 7 months pre-onset.

This CDR3 contains 15 residues. V gave up 4 bases and J gave up 8 bases; unmatched junction bases: 7. Per germline, CDR1 LGHDT and CDR2 YNNKEL (reference sequence). This clonotype was detected ten times or more. The target antigen is unknown. RNA transcripts gave rise to amplified TCR beta CDR3 regions. First-round RT-PCR of the TCR CDR3 relied on the HTBI primer set. MiXCR was run by TCRdb on the multiplex PCR reads, yielding one entry per CDR3 protein. The sample includes 540,000 or so distinct CDR3 sequences, under 60% of them seen just once. On the basis of clinical symptoms, serum thyroxine and TRAb, thyroid ultrasound and orbital computed tomography, diagnoses were made.

The source of this sequence is an adult woman with Graves' disease, either hyperthyroidism or ophthalmopathy (not recorded which). The specimen sequenced was peripheral blood or thyroid tissue (not recorded which). The chain couples TRBV3-1 to TRBJ1-6; 8 nucleotides match TRBD1. The CDR3 DNA reads TGTGCCAGCAGCCCTTGGACAGGGTTTTATTCACCCCTCCACTTT. Translated, it gives CASSPWTGFYSPLHF.